Sequencing of this T cell receptor (beta chain) was carried out in a study of shared clonotypes between healthy human individuals. The V and J ends lost 3 bases and 3 bases respectively, with 15 bases between them. Germline V gene sequence: CDR1 SGHRS, CDR2 YFSETQ. This CDR3 spans 15 amino acids. Assay: immunoSEQ multiplex PCR; the TCRdb copy retains only in-frame clones and omits some. The sample shows 550,000 to 850,000 clones, 55% to 75% of them seen only once. The V call is TRBV5-1, the J call TRBJ1-1, with TRBD1 as a possible D gene (6 bases). The source material was memory CD4+ T cells sorted from blood. The sample's subset: CD45RA-negative fraction. The origin of this receptor is a woman between 25 and 40 years old in good health. The CDR3 spells CASSSLQGSDTEAFF. CDR3 DNA sequence: TGCGCCAGCAGCTCCTTACAGGGATCGGACACTGAAGCTTTCTTT.